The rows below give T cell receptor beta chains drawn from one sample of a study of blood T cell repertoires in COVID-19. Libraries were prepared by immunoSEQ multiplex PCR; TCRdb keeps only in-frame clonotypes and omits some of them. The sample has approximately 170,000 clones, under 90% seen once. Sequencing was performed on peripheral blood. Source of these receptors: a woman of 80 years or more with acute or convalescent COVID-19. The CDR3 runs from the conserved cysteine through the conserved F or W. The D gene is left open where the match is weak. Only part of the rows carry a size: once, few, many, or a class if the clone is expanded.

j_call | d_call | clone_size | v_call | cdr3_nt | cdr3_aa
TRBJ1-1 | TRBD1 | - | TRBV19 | TGTGCCAGTAGTATAGACCGGACAGGACTAACTGAAGCTTTCTTT | CASSIDRTGLTEAFF
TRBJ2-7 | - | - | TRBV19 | TGTGCCAGTAGTATAGGCATTAGAGCCTACGAGCAGTACTTC | CASSIGIRAYEQYF
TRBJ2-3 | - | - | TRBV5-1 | TGCGCCAGCAGCTTGTTGCGGAGCACAGATACGCAGTATTTT | CASSLLRSTDTQYF
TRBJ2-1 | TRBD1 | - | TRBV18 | TGTGCCAGCTCACCGGACAGGGTTGGTGAGCAGTTCTTC | CASSPDRVGEQFF
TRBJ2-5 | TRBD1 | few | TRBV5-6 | TGTGCCAGCAGCCACCGCATGACAGGGTCAGAGACCCAGTACTTC | CASSHRMTGSETQYF
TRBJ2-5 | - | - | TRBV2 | TGTGCCAGCACTCTAGGCCCAGTACAACGGACCCAGTACTTC | CASTLGPVQRTQYF
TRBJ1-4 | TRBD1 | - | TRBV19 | TGTGCCAGTACCCCGGGACAGATCAATGAAAAACTGTTTTTT | CASTPGQINEKLFF
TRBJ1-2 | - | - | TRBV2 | TGTGCCAGCAGTGATGGGCAGTACAACTATGGCTACACCTTC | CASSDGQYNYGYTF
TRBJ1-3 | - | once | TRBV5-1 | TGCGCCAGCAGTCCTACTCAGGGATCTGGAAACACCATATATTTT | CASSPTQGSGNTIYF
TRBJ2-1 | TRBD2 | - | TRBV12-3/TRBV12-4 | TGTGCCAGCAGTTTTCTTAGCGGGGACCAGTTCTTC | CASSFLSGDQFF
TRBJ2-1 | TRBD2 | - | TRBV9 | TGTGCCAGCAGCGTAGTGGGACTAGCGGGGGGCTACAATGAGCAGTTCTTC | CASSVVGLAGGYNEQFF
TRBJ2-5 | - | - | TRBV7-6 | TGTGCCAGCAGCCCCCGGGAGACCCAGTACTTC | CASSPRETQYF
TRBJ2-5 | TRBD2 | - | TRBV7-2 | TGTGCCAGCAGCTTCGGTAGCGGGGATCAAGAGACCCAGTACTTC | CASSFGSGDQETQYF
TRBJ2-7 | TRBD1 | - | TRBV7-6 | TGTGCCAGCAGCTCAAGGGACAGGGGCTACGAGCAGTACTTC | CASSSRDRGYEQYF
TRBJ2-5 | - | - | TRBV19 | TGTGCCAGTAGTCAAACAGACCTTCAAGAGACCCAGTACTTC | CASSQTDLQETQYF
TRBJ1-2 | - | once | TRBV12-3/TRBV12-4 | TGTGCCAGCAGTTTTCGCGGTCAGGGTGGCTACACCTTC | CASSFRGQGGYTF